These 19 T cell receptor beta chains share one sample of origin, sequenced in a study of cytomegalovirus exposure and HLA in healthy donors. The protocol was immunoSEQ multiplex PCR, while the TCRdb copy is restricted to in-frame clones and leaves out a portion. This table holds fewer than 100,000 clones, under 95% found once. Sequencing was performed on PBMCs. The receptors come from a man aged 25-40 years in good health and CMV-seronegative.

This clone appeared once. This chain connects TRBV9 to TRBJ1-1; D possibly corresponds to TRBD1 (5 bases). This CDR3 comprises 14 residues. CDR1 and CDR2 (germline): SGDLS, YYNGEE. V lost 5 bases and J lost 7, with 18 bases in between. This CDR3 reads CASRRGGGRGEAFF. CDR3 nucleotides: TGTGCCAGCAGGAGGGGCGGGGGAAGGGGTGAAGCTTTCTTT. Variable domain in full (rest from reference TRBV9 and TRBJ1-1): DSGVTQTPKHLITATGQRVTLRCSPRSGDLSVYWYQQSLDQGLQFLIQYYNGEERAKGNILERFSAQQFPDLHSELNLSSLELGDSALYFCASRRGGGRGEAFFGQGTRLTVV.

The chain couples TRBV5-5 to TRBJ2-7; the match to TRBD1 covers 9 bases. Trimming removed 0 bases from V and 4 bases from J; junction bases left unmatched: 11. This CDR3 has 17 residues. The germline gives CDR1 SGHKS, CDR2 YYEKEE (reference sequence). As DNA, the CDR3 is TGTGCCAGCAGCTTGGCCGGGGGACAGGGTGTTACGTACGAGCAGTACTTC. It translates to CASSLAGGQGVTYEQYF.

This chain links TRBV25-1 with TRBJ1-6; D not resolved. V was cut by 7 bases and J by 4 bases, with 5 bases left in between. The CDR3 totals 12 residues. Germline CDR1 is MGHDK and CDR2 is SYGVNS. In nucleotides, the CDR3 is TGTGCCAGCAACGGGTATAATTCACCCCTCCACTTT. It encodes CASNGYNSPLHF.

The chain has TRBV2 and TRBJ2-2; D is perhaps TRBD1 (5 bases). Trimming stripped 6 bases from V and 6 bases from J, with 14 bases between. The CDR3 consists of 14 residues. CDR1 and CDR2 from the germline V gene are SNHLY and FYNNEI. CDR3 loop: CASSHRSGSGELFF. CDR3 sequence (DNA): TGTGCCAGCAGCCACAGGTCAGGGTCCGGGGAGCTGTTTTTT.

The chain couples TRBV28 to TRBJ2-1, with a weak D call TRBD2 (7 bases). Germline V gives CDR1 MDHEN, CDR2 SYDVKM. The CDR3 totals 14 residues. Trimming pared 3 bases from V and 8 bases from J, leaving 14 bases between. The CDR3 is CASSFPAGAHEQFF. The CDR3 coding sequence is TGTGCCAGCAGTTTCCCCGCGGGGGCACATGAGCAGTTCTTC.

The gene calls are TRBV5-4 and TRBJ2-5; TRBD2 matches at 8 bases. There are 15 residues in the CDR3. Germline CDR1 is SGHNT and CDR2 is YYREEE (reference sequence). V shed 0 bases, J shed 3 bases, and the junction held 4 bases outside the gene matches. In DNA, the CDR3 is TGTGCCAGCAGCTTGGTGGCGGGGGGTAAAGAGACCCAGTACTTC. Its translation: CASSLVAGGKETQYF.

This sequence joins TRBV27 and TRBJ2-1, with D perhaps matching TRBD1 (6 bases). Between the trimmed V and J ends, which lost 4 bases and 7 bases, there was a span of 23 bases. The CDR3 is 17 residues long. Germline lookup yields CDR1 MNHEY and CDR2 SMNVEV (reference sequence). The CDR3 spells CASSSTKTGTRRNEQFF. The DNA for the CDR3 is TGTGCCAGCAGTTCAACGAAAACCGGGACAAGAAGGAATGAGCAGTTCTTC.

The CDR3 sequence: CASSPAQDLYNEQFF. Written as DNA, the CDR3 is TGTGCCAGCAGCCCTGCTCAGGACTTATACAATGAGCAGTTCTTC. This chain uses TRBV7-6 with TRBJ2-1, with D possibly being TRBD2 (5 bases). V was clipped by 5 bases and J by 4 bases, with 15 bases between them. This CDR3 is 15 amino acids long. CDR1 is SGHVS, CDR2 FNYEAQ, per germline.

The rearrangement joins TRBV28 to TRBJ2-7, with 9 bases aligning to TRBD1. Germline values: CDR1 MDHEN, CDR2 SYDVKM. The CDR3 has 13 residues. The V segment lost 9 bases and the J segment 2 bases; nucleotides outside the gene matches: 5. CDR3 sequence reads: CASGTGIAYEQYF. The CDR3 DNA is TGTGCCAGTGGGACAGGGATCGCCTACGAGCAGTACTTC.

The chain couples TRBV28 to TRBJ1-5, with a weak D call TRBD1 (6 bases). Germline loops: CDR1 MDHEN, CDR2 SYDVKM. The ends were cut back, 6 bases at V and 10 bases at J, with 34 bases in the middle. This CDR3 has 19 residues. The CDR3 region is CASSQDSSITNSLLQPQHF. As DNA, the CDR3 is TGTGCCAGCAGCCAGGACAGTTCCATCACCAACAGCCTCCTGCAACCCCAGCATTTT.

This chain links TRBV11-2 with TRBJ2-4, with 9 bases identical to TRBD2. CDR3 length: 14 amino acids. Germline CDR1 and CDR2: SGHAT and FQNNGV. V trimming: 6 bases; J trimming: 4 bases; junction bases outside the gene matches: 4. The CDR3 here is CASRSLAGKNIQYF. The CDR3 DNA reads as TGTGCCAGCAGGTCTCTAGCGGGGAAAAACATTCAGTACTTC.

J is TRBJ2-1 and V is TRBV28; D remains ambiguous. CDR3 length: 15 amino acids. The V end lost 2 bases, the J end lost 4 bases, and 12 bases lay between the germline ends. The germline V gene encodes CDR1 MDHEN and CDR2 SYDVKM. As DNA, the CDR3 is TGTGCCAGCAGTTTACCAGGCCGTTCTTACAATGAGCAGTTCTTC. It encodes CASSLPGRSYNEQFF.

The V gene is TRBV6-5, the J gene TRBJ1-5, with 9 bases identical to TRBD1. CDR3 length: 15 residues. V lost 0 bases, J lost 9 bases, and 6 bases stayed unmatched. Germline V gene sequence: CDR1 MNHEY, CDR2 SVGAGI. CDR3 DNA: TGTGCCAGCAGTTACTCCGGACAGGGGTTCGCGCCCCAGCATTTT. Translated, it gives CASSYSGQGFAPQHF.

The V call is TRBV13, the J call TRBJ1-6; no definite D call. V was trimmed by 4 bases and J by 8 bases, leaving 18 bases between them. The germline V gene has CDR1 PRHDT and CDR2 FYEKMQ (reference sequence). The CDR3 loop spans 16 amino acids. As DNA, the CDR3 is TGTGCCAGCAGCTCCCCAGAGGAGAAGGGAGATTCACCCCTCCACTTT. It codes for CASSSPEEKGDSPLHF. Variable domain in full (rest from reference TRBV13 and TRBJ1-6): AAGVIQSPRHLIKEKRETATLKCYPIPRHDTVYWYQQGPGQDPQFLISFYEKMQSDKGSIPDRFSAQQFSDYHSELNMSSLELGDSALYFCASSSPEEKGDSPLHFGNGTRLTVT.

The chain combines TRBV19 with TRBJ1-1, with D possibly being TRBD1 (5 bases). The CDR3 has 13 residues. V gave up 6 bases and J gave up 4 bases, with 12 bases separating them. Germline V CDR1 and CDR2: LNHDA, SQIVND (reference sequence). The CDR3 is CASSQGLGTEAFF. CDR3 nucleotide sequence: TGTGCCAGTAGCCAGGGTTTAGGCACTGAAGCTTTCTTT.

The rearrangement joins TRBV5-4 to TRBJ2-7, with TRBD1 matching 9 bases. Germline V gives CDR1 SGHNT, CDR2 YYREEE (reference sequence). The CDR3 runs 15 residues. The V and J ends lost 0 bases and 3 bases, in that order; junction bases with no gene match: 4. The DNA for the CDR3 is TGTGCCAGCAGCTTGGCCGGGGGACAGGGCTACGAGCAGTACTTC. It is translated as CASSLAGGQGYEQYF.

The V and J genes are TRBV10-3 and TRBJ2-3; the match to TRBD1 covers 8 bases. V gave up 11 bases and J gave up 0 bases; unmatched junction bases: 10. There are 15 residues in the CDR3. CDR1 is ENHRY and CDR2 is SYGVKD in the germline V gene. Here the CDR3 reads CAGAAGTGSTDTQYF. The CDR3 DNA reads as TGTGCCGGCGCGGCCGGGACAGGTAGCACAGATACGCAGTATTTT.

The J gene is TRBJ2-4, the V gene TRBV14; D is unclear. Germline V gene sequence: CDR1 SGHDN, CDR2 FVKESK. Trimming took off 5 bases at V and 6 bases at J, with 14 bases between the two ends. The CDR3 has 14 residues. The CDR3 coding sequence is TGTGCCAGCAGCTCAACCTGGTCGGGAAACATTCAGTACTTC. This sequence encodes CASSSTWSGNIQYF.

This clone was observed once. V and J are TRBV6-5 and TRBJ1-5; a possible D gene is TRBD1 (5 bases). The CDR3 spans 13 residues. Germline CDR1 and CDR2: MNHEY and SVGAGI. V lost 4 bases and J 5 bases, leaving 9 bases between the germline ends. In DNA form, the CDR3 reads TGTGCCAGCAGTTTGGACATCCATCAGCCCCAGCATTTT. Amino acid sequence: CASSLDIHQPQHF.